This entry is about one TCR beta chain. Which antigen it targets is not known. No base quality information exists; no much larger clone differs at one position. These data originate in a study of blood T cell repertoires in COVID-19 (dated by TCRdb to about 2020). Background on the whole study: The collaborator samples originated in the United States, Italy and Spain and spanned the acute and convalescent phases of COVID-19. The material from the prospective study consisted of cDNA or gDNA derived from T cells, B-cell-depleted T cells, or PBMCs. The repertoires were released in a freely available public database meant as a resource for research on the immune response to SARS-CoV-2. The sample metadata nearly always contained a de-identified subject ID, COVID-19 status, age in years and sex. Samples were obtained from the ongoing ImmuneRACE study (first 160 participants) and from 1,200 or so subjects provided by 6 global collaborators. Where HLA class I and class II types were available, the types were taken from metadata supplied by the sample provider, not from assay-based typing. The dataset comprised deeply sampled blood TCRbeta repertoires from subjects exposed to, actively infected with, or recovered from COVID-19.

The study at large found these results: How much clinical and demographic metadata was included differed by source and by participant, and the metadata was provided uncurated.

The germline V gene (reference sequence) specifies GTSNPN as CDR1 and SVGIG as CDR2. V and J are truncated by 4 bases and 10 bases respectively, leaving an intervening sequence of 11 bases. There are 12 amino acids in the CDR3, from cysteine to phenylalanine inclusive. Just the 36-base CDR3 DNA is kept, in frame starting at base 1. TCRbeta CDR3 regions were amplified from genomic DNA by means of the immunoSEQ Assay, a bias-controlled multiplex PCR. The paper's processing steps were these. The number of nucleated cells in each sample was estimated from the amplification of reference gene primers within the assay. To quantify the absolute abundance of each unique TCRbeta CDR3 rearrangement, sequence reads were collapsed and filtered. For each sample, productive Simpson clonality was calculated by taking the square root of Simpson's diversity index across productive rearrangements. Held by TCRdb, this immuneACCESS table contains in-frame sequences only and omits some clones. Under half of the omission traces to an unresolved V gene where checked; the cause of the rest is unknown. V, J and clone size are those of that table, while D and trimming were read from the DNA. This sample holds 230,000 or so clones; 87% were observed only once. The ten largest clones capture 1.9% of the sample.

The collaborating institutions used their own protocols to collect whole blood in K2EDTA tubes. For TCRbeta analysis, collaborator samples were shipped as frozen whole blood, as isolated PBMCs, or as DNA extracted from either sample type. Rearrangement joined TRBV30 to TRBJ1-6; the D gene is not confidently resolved. The sample was peripheral blood. The receptor was derived from a middle-aged man with active or convalescent COVID-19. This receptor carries the CDR3 CAWKRSRSPLHF. The DNA sequence follows: TGTGCCTGGAAGCGGTCCAGATCACCCCTCCACTTT.